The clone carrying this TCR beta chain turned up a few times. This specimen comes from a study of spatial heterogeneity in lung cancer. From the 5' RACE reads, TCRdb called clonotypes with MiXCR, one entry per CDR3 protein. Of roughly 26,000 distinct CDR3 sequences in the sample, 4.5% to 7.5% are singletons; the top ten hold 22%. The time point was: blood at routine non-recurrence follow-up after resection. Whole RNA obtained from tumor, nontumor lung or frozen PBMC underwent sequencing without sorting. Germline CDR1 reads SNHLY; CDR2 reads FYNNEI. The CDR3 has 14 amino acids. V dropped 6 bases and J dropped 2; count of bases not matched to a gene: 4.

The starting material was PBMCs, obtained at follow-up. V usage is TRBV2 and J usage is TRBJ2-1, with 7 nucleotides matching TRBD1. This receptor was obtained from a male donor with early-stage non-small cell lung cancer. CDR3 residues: CASSPGTAYNEQFF. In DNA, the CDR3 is TGTGCCAGCAGCCCCGGGACAGCCTACAATGAGCAGTTCTTC.